A single TCR beta chain is shown here with its context. Its antigen is currently not known. Base qualities are not recorded, but no much larger clone differs from it by a single base. The sample is drawn from a study of sequential checkpoint blockade in melanoma (dated by TCRdb to between 2018 and 2021). For the study in its entirety: In a 1:1 randomization, patients received either first-line nivolumab then ipilimumab (arm A) or ipilimumab then nivolumab (arm B). Both trial sequences were followed by maintenance nivolumab.

What the work shows at the level of the full study, not this receptor alone: Larger, independent patient cohorts are needed to validate the response-prediction model that combines TCR metrics and mutation burden.

Per the publication, the treatment or condition label means: randomized to nivolumab then ipilimumab (arm A) or the reverse (arm B). Prior DNA-damaging chemotherapy had not been received by any trial patient. A FACS Aria II flow cytometer was used to sort live CD3+CD8+ cells that were negative for CD19 and CD56 from thawed PBMCs. The samples were obtained from melanoma patients enrolled in CheckMate 064, an open-label, randomized phase II trial testing sequential checkpoint blockade. Leukapheresis was used to collect peripheral blood mononuclear cells, which were then purified with Ficoll-Paque and frozen in human serum with roughly 10% DMSO. Purity of sorted blood CD3+CD8+ cells was verified at >98% immediately after sorting, followed by DNA extraction. TCRbeta CDR3 regions were immunosequenced from genomic DNA with the immunoSEQ Assay. Before high-throughput sequencing, the genomic DNA was amplified using bias-controlled multiplex PCR. In the original analysis: To quantify the absolute abundance of each unique TCRbeta CDR3 region, the sequences were collapsed and filtered. Clonality, defined as 1 minus Pielou's evenness, was calculated using only productive rearrangements. A previously published method was used to identify clones whose frequencies were significantly greater in on-treatment samples than in baseline samples. TCRdb carries this immuneACCESS record with in-frame sequences only. Its versions omit some clonotypes, under half of them owing to an unresolved V gene in the studies checked, with the rest unexplained. V, J and clone size are those of that table, while D and trimming were read from the DNA. This sample holds more than 8,000 clones; 59% were observed only once. The ten biggest clones cover approximately 38% of the sample.

V loses 1 base of germline sequence and J loses 0 bases, and the interval between the two ends is 4 bases. CDR1 and CDR2 (SEHNR, FQNEAQ) derive from the germline V gene (reference sequence). From its cysteine to its phenylalanine, the CDR3 spans 13 amino acids. The sequence is cut down to CDR3 DNA, 39 bases in frame from base 1. The V and J genes are TRBV7-9 and TRBJ2-7, with the D gene not clear enough to name. The receptor comes from a human donor with melanoma. This sample comprised CD8+ T cells sorted from blood (inferred from file names), obtained from a patient given nivolumab and ipilimumab in sequence. CDR3 sequence: CASSLVSSYEQYF. The sequenced DNA: TGTGCCAGCAGCTTAGTGAGCTCCTACGAGCAGTACTTC. The reference TRBV7-9 and TRBJ2-7 proteins fill in what lies around the CDR3, so the full variable domain reads DTGVSQNPRHKITKRGQNVTFRCDPISEHNRLYWYRQTLGQGPEFLTYFQNEAQLEKSRLLSDRFSAERPKGSFSTLEIQRTEQGDSAMYLCASSLVSSYEQYFGPGTRLTVT.